The 16 T cell receptor beta chains listed next were all sequenced from one sample in a study of blood T cell repertoires in COVID-19. Profiled with immunoSEQ multiplex PCR; TCRdb holds only in-frame clones, not every one. This sample has 300,000 to 450,000 clones, with 80% to 90% found just once. The sequenced sample was PBMCs or T cells enriched from blood (not recorded which). These receptors came from a man aged 18-30 years who had recovered from COVID-19.

The chain has TRBV30 and TRBJ1-2; no reliable D call. Germline CDR1 and CDR2: GTSNPN and SVGIG (reference sequence). This CDR3 contains 15 residues. V gave up 4 bases and J gave up 3 bases, with 18 bases separating them. The CDR3 region has the DNA TGTGCCTGGACTCCTCCGGACTCCGTTGACTATGGCTACACCTTC. Translation gives CAWTPPDSVDYGYTF.

The rearrangement links TRBV3-1 (or the pseudogene TRBV3-2) to TRBJ1-1, with TRBD1 matching 9 bases. The CDR3 extends over 11 amino acids. Germline CDR1 and CDR2: LGHDT and YNNKEL (reference sequence). V gave up 8 bases and J gave up 6 bases; unmatched junction bases: 1. The CDR3 DNA reads as TGTGCCAGCCGGACAGGGGCTGAAGCTTTCTTT. Translation: CASRTGAEAFF.

A word on this clone: This specimen includes other DNA sequences encoding the same CDR3. The genes are TRBV12-3 or TRBV12-4 and TRBJ1-2; D perhaps matches TRBD1 (5 bases). V lost 1 base and J lost 2, with 5 bases in between. The CDR3 sequence is 13 residues long. The CDR3 here is CASSLGQNYGYTF. DNA for the CDR3: TGTGCCAGCAGTTTAGGACAGAACTATGGCTACACCTTC.

The chain uses TRBV4-1 and TRBJ2-1; the match to TRBD2 covers 12 bases. Germline CDR1 reads MGHRA; CDR2 reads YSYEKL. The CDR3 consists of 15 residues. Germline trimming cut 6 bases from V and 5 bases from J; bases unmatched to any gene: 5. The DNA of the CDR3 is TGCGCCAGCAGTTTCACTAGCGGGGGGAACAATGAGCAGTTCTTC. It is translated as CASSFTSGGNNEQFF.

This clone was counted only a few times. The chain employs TRBV7-3 and TRBJ2-5; TRBD1 aligns across 8 bases. CDR1 and CDR2 from the germline V gene are SGHTA and FQGTGA. The CDR3 loop spans 13 amino acids. The V and J ends lost 4 bases and 3 bases, in that order; junction bases with no gene match: 1. The CDR3 region has the DNA TGTGCCAGCAGCTCGACAGGGGAAGAGACCCAGTACTTC. It translates to CASSSTGEETQYF.

The chain has TRBV27 and TRBJ1-4; 12 bases are a match to TRBD1. After removal of 6 bases from V and 0 bases from J, the junction contained 8 bases not matched to a gene. The CDR3 is 18 residues long. Germline CDR1 and CDR2: MNHEY and SMNVEV (reference sequence). CDR3 protein: CASSSGRDRGPTNEKLFF. As DNA, the CDR3 is TGTGCCAGCAGCTCCGGGAGGGACAGGGGGCCAACTAATGAAAAACTGTTTTTT. Full variable domain (rest looked up from reference TRBV27 and TRBJ1-4): EAQVTQNPRYLITVTGKKLTVTCSQNMNHEYMSWYRQDPGLGLRQIYYSMNVEVTDKGDVPEGYKVSRKEKRNFPLILESPSPNQTSLYFCASSSGRDRGPTNEKLFFGSGTQLSVL.

The chain couples TRBV9 to TRBJ2-7; D uncertain. This CDR3 spans 15 amino acids. In germline, CDR1 is SGDLS, CDR2 YYNGEE. V shed 2 bases and J shed 0 bases, with 12 bases lying between them. The CDR3: CASSVRELDSYEQYF. DNA of the CDR3: TGTGCCAGCAGCGTGAGAGAGTTAGACTCCTACGAGCAGTACTTC.

The chain joins TRBV14 to TRBJ1-1; a weak D match, TRBD1 (6 bases). This CDR3 is 16 amino acids long. Trimming shortened V by 2 bases and J by 0 bases, and 13 bases separated the two germline ends. Germline V gene sequence: CDR1 SGHDN, CDR2 FVKESK. In DNA, the CDR3 is TGTGCCAGCAGCCAACAACAGGGATTTATGAACACTGAAGCTTTCTTT. Its translation is CASSQQQGFMNTEAFF. Based on the CDR3 plus reference TRBV14 and TRBJ1-1, the full variable domain is EAGVTQFPSHSVIEKGQTVTLRCDPISGHDNLYWYRRVMGKEIKFLLHFVKESKQDESGMPNNRFLAERTGGTYSTLKVQPAELEDSGVYFCASSQQQGFMNTEAFFGQGTRLTVV.

V is TRBV6-1 and J is TRBJ1-4, with D unclear. The V gene's germline CDR1 is MNHNS and CDR2 SASEGT. Trimming cost V 0 bases and J 4 bases, with 9 bases left between them. The CDR3 totals 15 residues. The CDR3 bases are TGTGCCAGCAGTGAAGCGCTTCAACTTAATGAAAAACTGTTTTTT. Its protein is CASSEALQLNEKLFF.

The chain employs TRBV15 and TRBJ1-5, with D possibly being TRBD1 (5 bases). This CDR3 is built from 14 residues. V was trimmed by 8 bases and J by 0 bases, leaving 11 bases between them. In germline, CDR1 is LNHNV, CDR2 YYDKDF (reference sequence). CDR3 residues: CATRPGGSNQPQHF. The CDR3 DNA reads TGTGCCACCCGACCCGGGGGTAGCAATCAGCCCCAGCATTTT.

The chain is built from TRBV7-2 and TRBJ2-3; 7 bases are shared with TRBD2. The V segment lost 5 bases and the J segment 4 bases; nucleotides outside the gene matches: 18. The CDR3 is made up of 18 amino acids. Germline V gene lookup returns CDR1 SGHTA and CDR2 FQGNSA. Here the CDR3 reads CASSVHFLRERSADTQYF. The CDR3 nucleotides are TGTGCCAGCAGCGTCCATTTCCTGCGGGAGAGGTCGGCAGATACGCAGTATTTT.

The rearrangement joins TRBV3-1 (or the pseudogene TRBV3-2) to TRBJ1-5; D uncertain. Between the trimmed V and J ends, which lost 0 bases and 4 bases, there was a span of 10 bases. This CDR3 has 15 residues. Per the germline V gene, CDR1 is LGHDT and CDR2 is YNNKEL (reference sequence). The CDR3 region is CASSQEEPRNQPQHF. The CDR3 DNA sequence: TGTGCCAGCAGCCAAGAAGAGCCTCGGAATCAGCCCCAGCATTTT.

The genes are TRBV28 and TRBJ2-5; 7 bases are shared with TRBD1. The CDR3 is 15 residues long. The J segment lost 2 bases and the V segment lost 2 bases, leaving 5 bases of the junction unmatched. Germline CDR1 reads MDHEN; CDR2 reads SYDVKM. In nucleotides, the CDR3 is TGTGCCAGCAGTTTAAGGGGGCGATGGCAAGAGACCCAGTACTTC. This gives the protein CASSLRGRWQETQYF. Full variable domain (remainder filled in from reference TRBV28 and TRBJ2-5): DVKVTQSSRYLVKRTGEKVFLECVQDMDHENMFWYRQDPGLGLRLIYFSYDVKMKEKGDIPEGYSVSREKKERFSLILESASTNQTSMYLCASSLRGRWQETQYFGPGTRLLVL.

The J gene is TRBJ1-4, the V gene TRBV21-1; the table assigns TRBD1, which was not confirmed against the DNA. TRBV21-1 counts as a pseudogene. The CDR3 runs 16 residues. For the CDR3, the DNA is TGTGCCAGCAGCAAAGACAAGGGACAGGGGAGTGAAAAACTGTTTTTT. Its translation is CASSKDKGQGSEKLFF.

This chain connects TRBV6-5 to TRBJ1-1, with a weak D call TRBD1 (5 bases). The CDR3 consists of 13 residues. Trimming removed 6 bases from V and 2 bases from J, with 10 bases in between. CDR1 is MNHEY and CDR2 is SVGAGI in the germline V gene. The CDR3 loop is CASRSTANTEAFF. CDR3 DNA: TGTGCCAGCAGATCGACAGCTAACACTGAAGCTTTCTTT.

The chain is built from TRBV27 and TRBJ2-1; weak D call: TRBD1 (6 bases). Germline V gene data show CDR1 as MNHEY and CDR2 as SMNVEV (reference sequence). V was shortened by 3 bases and J by 4 bases, with 16 bases between the two germline ends. The CDR3 loop spans 16 amino acids. The CDR3 nucleotides read TGTGCCAGCAGTTTTCCTCCCCGCACAGGGTACAATGAGCAGTTCTTC. It codes for CASSFPPRTGYNEQFF.